This T cell receptor beta chain was recorded in a study of T cell clonality in common variable immunodeficiency. This clone was counted at least ten times. With the read ending 3 residues before the CDR3 end, the germline J gene is used to fill in that end. Donors gave roughly 5 to 8 ml heparinized peripheral whole blood. CVID and control samples used equivalent genomic DNA input. Here immunoSEQ multiplex PCR was the method, and the copy in TCRdb shows in-frame clones only, minus some. The table lists tens of thousands of clones, with no singletons. The CDR3 covers 13 residues. The germline V gene has CDR1 SGHAT and CDR2 FQNNGV. V was clipped by 5 bases and J by 4 bases, with 11 bases between them.

The source material was peripheral blood mononuclear cells. The V gene is TRBV11-2, the J gene TRBJ1-2; D uncertain. This TCR came from a person aged 18 to 75 in good health. The CDR3: CASSLQTGYGYTF. The covered CDR3 bases are TGTGCCAGCAGCCTCCAGACGGGCTATGGC. Using reference TRBV11-2 and TRBJ1-2 for the parts outside the CDR3, the full variable domain is EAGVAQSPRYKIIEKRQSVAFWCNPISGHATLYWYQQILGQGPKLLIQFQNNGVVDDSQLPKDRFSAERLKGVDSTLKIQPAKLEDSAVYLCASSLQTGYGYTFGSGTRLTVV.